Listed here is a single T cell receptor beta chain. Its target antigen remains unknown. Base qualities are not at hand, and no much larger clone is one base apart. The record originates from a study of identical twins listed by TCRdb under 2016. Regarding the complete study: The study deep-sequenced TCR alpha and beta repertoires from monozygotic twins, unrelated adults of various ages and cord blood to test whether fetal clonotypes persist. To rule out contamination, replicate twin experiments were performed at different times with different library preparation protocols.

Library construction relied on 5' RACE. Sequencer: Illumina HiSeq 2000. Template switching added a universal primer binding site, and the final cDNA carried a unique molecular identifier that allowed TCR cDNA molecules to be counted accurately. Specific primers in the conserved constant-segment region were used to synthesize first-strand cDNA for TCR alpha and beta chains. To control for contamination, each cDNA library was double barcoded with a SMART-Mk sample barcode plus Illumina barcodes. TruSeq adapter sequences, together with Illumina sample barcodes, were added in two successive PCR steps. TCR alpha and beta cDNA libraries were sequenced on the Illumina HiSeq platform with custom primers. Turning to the authors' computational methods: MiGEC was used to process raw reads and extract unique molecular identifiers, and MiXCR was used to find CDR3 positions. Recombination models were inferred per individual with the repgenHMM and IGoR tools using an EM algorithm. Shared clonotype analysis was performed with the tcR package in R, normalizing sharing by the product of cloneset sizes. To study raw recombination without the effects of thymic and clonal selection, out-of-frame nonproductive sequences were analyzed. TCRdb trimmed the raw reads at Q25, called clones with MiXCR and kept productive beta chains. For every CDR3 protein sequence, its rows merge into one entry that carries the most common genes and DNA. TCRdb's processing, not the authors' own work, is the source of the V and J calls. For this sample there are about 470,000 distinct CDR3 sequences; roughly 26% appear just once. Around 3% of the sample is taken by the ten largest.

V is trimmed back by 3 bases and J by 2 bases, and the junction contains 6 bases that no gene match accounts for. Counted from cysteine to phenylalanine, this CDR3 has 16 amino acids. Kept here is only the CDR3 DNA, which spans 48 bases and is read in frame from base 1. The germline V gene (reference sequence) provides CDR1 LNHDA and CDR2 SQIVND. Overall study results and their limits: In monozygotic twins, recombination models systematically underestimated out-of-frame TCR alpha sharing, but the models matched the sharing seen between unrelated individuals. Fewer insertions were carried by abundant cord blood beta clonotypes, a similar but weaker trend appeared in young adult naive repertoires, and no such trend appeared in memory repertoires. In beta out-of-frame sequences, excess twin sharing was weaker, because having fewer shared sequences lowered the signal-to-noise ratio. Zero-insertion analyses could be partly confounded by invariant T cells such as MAIT and iNKT, although diverse VJ usage argued against such confounding for most clonotypes. Compared with coincidental sharing between unrelated individuals, out-of-frame TCR alpha sequences shared between twins showed an excess of sequences with low generation probability. Because the same donors could not be followed over many years, the conclusions relied on cross-sectional statistical analysis.

Every donor in the study was a healthy Caucasian. The twin cohort comprised three pairs of female monozygotic twins, all aged roughly 18 to 30 years. Positive isolation kits from Invitrogen were used to isolate CD4+ and CD8+ T cell populations. The sample also formed part of further work on T cells expressing NK-cell markers. According to the second study: TCR beta-chain repertoires were profiled in sorted CD3+CD56+NKG2C+, CD3+CD56+NKG2C- and CD3+CD56-NKG2C+ T-cell subsets from several donors. Among the eight sequenced donors, only one was HCMV-seronegative, while the other seven were HCMV-seropositive. In several experiments an anti-gammadeltaTCR antibody was added to restrict sorting to alphabetaTCR-expressing T cells. In several donors, the dominant CD3+CD56+NKG2C+ clonotypes were among the top 10 CD8+ clonotypes and accounted for about 1.0-7.0% of CD8+ T cells. Those dominant clonotypes were again the most abundant among CD3+CD56-NKG2C+ cells in a few donors, at about 25-60.1%. Whether the expanded NKG2C-expressing T cell clones were specific for HCMV antigens was left unclear. All eight donors whose samples were sequenced were randomly selected healthy volunteers, three of them men and five women. HCMV serostatus was determined by detecting HCMV-specific IgG in serum with a commercial ELISA kit. MIGEC was used to demultiplex reads and group reads by UMI, and MiTCR was used to assemble and quantify clonotypes. Only TCR cDNA sequences supported by at least two reads were kept to exclude erroneous sequences. The tcR package was used for downstream repertoire analysis, with clonotypes matched between fractions based on CDR3 nucleotide sequence plus V segment. VDJmatch was used to annotate antigen specificity against VDJdb, with one amino acid substitution in CDR3 allowed.

The V and J segments used are TRBV19 and TRBJ2-3, with 9 middle bases fitting TRBD2. The receptor's source is a woman aged 18 to 35 in good health. What was sequenced was CD4+ T cells sorted from blood. The CDR3 amino acid sequence is: CASSIGLAPTTDTQYF. In nucleotide form, the sequence is TGTGCCAGTAGTATTGGACTAGCGCCAACCACAGATACGCAGTATTTT. The full variable domain, with segments outside the CDR3 supplied by the reference TRBV19 and TRBJ2-3 proteins, appears as DGGITQSPKYLFRKEGQNVTLSCEQNLNHDAMYWYRQDPGQGLRLIYYSQIVNDFQKGDIAEGYSVSREKKESFPLTVTSAQKNPTAFYLCASSIGLAPTTDTQYFGPGTRLTVL.